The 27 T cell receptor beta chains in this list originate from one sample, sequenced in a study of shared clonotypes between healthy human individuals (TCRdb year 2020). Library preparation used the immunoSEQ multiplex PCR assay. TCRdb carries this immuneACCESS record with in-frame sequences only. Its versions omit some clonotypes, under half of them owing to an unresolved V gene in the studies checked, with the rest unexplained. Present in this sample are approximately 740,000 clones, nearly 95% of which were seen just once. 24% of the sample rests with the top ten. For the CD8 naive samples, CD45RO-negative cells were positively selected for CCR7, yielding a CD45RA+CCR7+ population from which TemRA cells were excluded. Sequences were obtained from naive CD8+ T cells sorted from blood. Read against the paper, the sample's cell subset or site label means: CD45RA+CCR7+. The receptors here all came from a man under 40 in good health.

CDR3 protein: CASSPRLAAYEQYF. DNA for the CDR3: TGTGCCAGCAGTCCCAGACTAGCGGCCTACGAGCAGTACTTC. This rearrangement joins TRBV27 to TRBJ2-7; TRBD2 aligns across 9 bases. V was clipped by 5 bases and J by 2 bases; unmatched bases: 4. Germline loops: CDR1 MNHEY, CDR2 SMNVEV (reference sequence). This CDR3 has 14 residues.

The CDR3 DNA reads TGTGCCAGCAGTTTAGGAGGAGTGCAGCCCCAGCATTTT. Protein product: CASSLGGVQPQHF. V and J are TRBV28 and TRBJ1-5; D is unclear. Germline-derived CDR1 and CDR2 are MDHEN and SYDVKM. The CDR3 contains 13 residues. Trimming removed 2 bases from V and 7 bases from J, with 9 bases in between.

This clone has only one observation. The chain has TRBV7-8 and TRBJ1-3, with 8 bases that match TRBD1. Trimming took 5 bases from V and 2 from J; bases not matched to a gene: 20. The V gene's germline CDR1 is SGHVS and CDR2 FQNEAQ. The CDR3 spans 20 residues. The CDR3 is CASSQRTGFLNLEAGNTIYF. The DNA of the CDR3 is TGTGCCAGCAGCCAACGGACAGGGTTTCTCAACCTTGAGGCTGGAAACACCATATATTTT.

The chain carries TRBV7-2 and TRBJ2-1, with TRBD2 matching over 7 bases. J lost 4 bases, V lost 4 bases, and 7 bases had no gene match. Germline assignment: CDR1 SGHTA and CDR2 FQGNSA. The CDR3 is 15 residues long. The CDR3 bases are TGTGCCAGCAGCTCGACTAGCACATCTTACAATGAGCAGTTCTTC. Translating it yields CASSSTSTSYNEQFF. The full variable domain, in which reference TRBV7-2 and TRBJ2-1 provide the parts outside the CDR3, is GAGVSQSPSNKVTEKGKDVELRCDPISGHTALYWYRQSLGQGLEFLIYFQGNSAPDKSGLPSDRFSAERTGGSVSTLTIQRTQQEDSAVYLCASSSTSTSYNEQFFGPGTRLTVL.

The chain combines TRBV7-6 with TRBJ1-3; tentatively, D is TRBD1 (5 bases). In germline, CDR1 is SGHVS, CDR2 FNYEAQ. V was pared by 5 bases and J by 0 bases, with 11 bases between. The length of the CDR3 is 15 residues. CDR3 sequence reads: CASSKGLISGNTIYF. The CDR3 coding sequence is TGTGCCAGCAGCAAGGGGCTTATCTCTGGAAACACCATATATTTT. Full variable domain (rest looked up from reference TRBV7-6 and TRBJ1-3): GAGVSQSPRYKVTKRGQDVALRCDPISGHVSLYWYRQALGQGPEFLTYFNYEAQQDKSGLPNDRFSAERPEGSISTLTIQRTEQRDSAMYRCASSKGLISGNTIYFGEGSWLTVV.

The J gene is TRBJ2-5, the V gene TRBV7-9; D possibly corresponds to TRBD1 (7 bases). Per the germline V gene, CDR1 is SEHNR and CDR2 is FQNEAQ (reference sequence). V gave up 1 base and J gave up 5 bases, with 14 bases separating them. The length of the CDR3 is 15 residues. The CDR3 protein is CASSLGRGREETQYF. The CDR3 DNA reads TGTGCCAGCAGCTTAGGGAGGGGGCGCGAGGAGACCCAGTACTTC.

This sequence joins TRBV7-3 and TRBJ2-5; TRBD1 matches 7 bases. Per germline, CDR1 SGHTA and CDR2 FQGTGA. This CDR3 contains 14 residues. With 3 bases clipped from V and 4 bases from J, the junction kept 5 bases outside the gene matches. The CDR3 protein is CASSLTGMGETQYF. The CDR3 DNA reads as TGTGCCAGCAGCTTGACAGGGATGGGAGAGACCCAGTACTTC.

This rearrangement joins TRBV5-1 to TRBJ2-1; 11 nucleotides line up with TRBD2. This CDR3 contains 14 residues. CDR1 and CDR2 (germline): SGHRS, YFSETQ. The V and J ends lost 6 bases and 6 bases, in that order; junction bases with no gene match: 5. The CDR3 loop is CASMGTSGSNEQFF. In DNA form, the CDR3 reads TGCGCCAGCATGGGGACTAGCGGCTCCAATGAGCAGTTCTTC.

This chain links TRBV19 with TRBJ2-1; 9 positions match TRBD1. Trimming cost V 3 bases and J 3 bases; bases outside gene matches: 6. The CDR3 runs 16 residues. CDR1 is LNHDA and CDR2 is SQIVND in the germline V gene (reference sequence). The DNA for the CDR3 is TGTGCCAGTAGTATCCGGGACAGGGCAAACTACAATGAGCAGTTCTTC. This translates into CASSIRDRANYNEQFF.

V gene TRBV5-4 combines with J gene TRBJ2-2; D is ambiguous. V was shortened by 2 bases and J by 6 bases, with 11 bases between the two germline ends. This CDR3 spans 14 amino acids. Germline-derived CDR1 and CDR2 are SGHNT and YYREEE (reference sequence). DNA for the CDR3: TGTGCCAGCAGCTTCTTGAATGACGCCGGGGAGCTGTTTTTT. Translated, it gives CASSFLNDAGELFF.

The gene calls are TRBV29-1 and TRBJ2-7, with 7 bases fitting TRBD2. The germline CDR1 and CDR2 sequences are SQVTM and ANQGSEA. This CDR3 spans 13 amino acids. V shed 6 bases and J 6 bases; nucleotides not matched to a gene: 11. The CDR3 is CSVERRGIGEQYF. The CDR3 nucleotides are TGCAGCGTGGAAAGGCGGGGGATCGGCGAGCAGTACTTC.

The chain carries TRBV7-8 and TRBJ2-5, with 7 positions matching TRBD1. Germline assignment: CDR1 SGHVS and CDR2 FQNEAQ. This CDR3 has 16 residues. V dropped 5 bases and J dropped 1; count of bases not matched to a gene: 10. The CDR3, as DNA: TGTGCCAGCAGCCCTTTTCCGGGACAGACCCAAGAGACCCAGTACTTC. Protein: CASSPFPGQTQETQYF.

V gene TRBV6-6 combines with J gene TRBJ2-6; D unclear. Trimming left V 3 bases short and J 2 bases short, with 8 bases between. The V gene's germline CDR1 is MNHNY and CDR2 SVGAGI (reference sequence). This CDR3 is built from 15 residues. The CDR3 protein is CASSYYLPGANVLTF. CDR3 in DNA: TGTGCCAGCAGTTATTATCTTCCTGGGGCCAACGTCCTGACTTTC.

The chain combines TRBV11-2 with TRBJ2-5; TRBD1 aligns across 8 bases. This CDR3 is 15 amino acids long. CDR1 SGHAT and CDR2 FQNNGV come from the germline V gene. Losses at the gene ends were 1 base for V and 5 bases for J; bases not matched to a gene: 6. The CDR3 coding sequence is TGTGCCAGCAGCTTAGTCAGGGGGCCCAGGGAGACCCAGTACTTC. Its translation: CASSLVRGPRETQYF. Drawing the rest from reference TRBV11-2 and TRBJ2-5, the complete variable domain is EAGVAQSPRYKIIEKRQSVAFWCNPISGHATLYWYQQILGQGPKLLIQFQNNGVVDDSQLPKDRFSAERLKGVDSTLKIQPAKLEDSAVYLCASSLVRGPRETQYFGPGTRLLVL.

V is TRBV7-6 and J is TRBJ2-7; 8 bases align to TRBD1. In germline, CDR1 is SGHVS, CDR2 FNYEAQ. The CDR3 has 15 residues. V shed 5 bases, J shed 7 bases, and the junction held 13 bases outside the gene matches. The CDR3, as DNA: TGTGCCAGCAGCCTCGACGGGACAGGAGGCCTGGAGCAGTACTTC. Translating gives CASSLDGTGGLEQYF.

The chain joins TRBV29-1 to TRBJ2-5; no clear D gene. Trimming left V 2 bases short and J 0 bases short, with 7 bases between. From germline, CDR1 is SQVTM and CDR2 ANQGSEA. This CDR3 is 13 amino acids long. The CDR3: CSVEPQNQETQYF. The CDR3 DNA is TGCAGCGTTGAACCCCAGAACCAAGAGACCCAGTACTTC.

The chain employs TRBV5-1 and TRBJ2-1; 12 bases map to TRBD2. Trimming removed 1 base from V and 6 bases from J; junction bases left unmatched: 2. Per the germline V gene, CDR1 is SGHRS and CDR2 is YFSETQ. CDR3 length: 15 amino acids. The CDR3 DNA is TGCGCCAGCAGCTTGACTAGCGGGAGGAGCAATGAGCAGTTCTTC. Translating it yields CASSLTSGRSNEQFF. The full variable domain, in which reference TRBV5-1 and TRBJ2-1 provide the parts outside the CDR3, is KAGVTQTPRYLIKTRGQQVTLSCSPISGHRSVSWYQQTPGQGLQFLFEYFSETQRNKGNFPGRFSGRQFSNSRSEMNVSTLELGDSALYLCASSLTSGRSNEQFFGPGTRLTVL.

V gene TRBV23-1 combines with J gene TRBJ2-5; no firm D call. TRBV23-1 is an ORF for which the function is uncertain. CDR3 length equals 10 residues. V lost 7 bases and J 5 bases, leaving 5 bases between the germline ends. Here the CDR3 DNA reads TGCGCCAGCAAAGGGGAGACCCAGTACTTC. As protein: CASKGETQYF.

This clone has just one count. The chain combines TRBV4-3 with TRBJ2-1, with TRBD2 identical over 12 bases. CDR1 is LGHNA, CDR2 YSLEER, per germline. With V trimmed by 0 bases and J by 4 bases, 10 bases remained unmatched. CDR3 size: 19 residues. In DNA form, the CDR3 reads TGCGCCAGCAGCCAAGACTCTAGCGGGAGGGCCCTTCTATACAATGAGCAGTTCTTC. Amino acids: CASSQDSSGRALLYNEQFF.

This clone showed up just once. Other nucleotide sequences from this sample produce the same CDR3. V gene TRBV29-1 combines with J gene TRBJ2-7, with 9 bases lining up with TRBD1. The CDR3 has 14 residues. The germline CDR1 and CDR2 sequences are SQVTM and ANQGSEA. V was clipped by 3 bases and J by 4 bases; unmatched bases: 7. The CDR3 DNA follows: TGCAGCGTTGAGCTTCCGGGACAGGGATACGAGCAGTACTTC. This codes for CSVELPGQGYEQYF.

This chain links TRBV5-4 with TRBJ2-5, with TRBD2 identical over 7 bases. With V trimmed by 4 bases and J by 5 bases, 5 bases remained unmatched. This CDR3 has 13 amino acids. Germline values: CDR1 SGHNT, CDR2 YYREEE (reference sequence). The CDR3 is CASSRTSAETQYF. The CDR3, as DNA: TGTGCCAGCAGCCGTACTAGCGCGGAGACCCAGTACTTC.

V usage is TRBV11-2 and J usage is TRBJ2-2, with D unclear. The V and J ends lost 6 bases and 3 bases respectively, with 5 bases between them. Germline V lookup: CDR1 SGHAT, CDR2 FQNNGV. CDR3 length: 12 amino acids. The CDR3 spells CASRVYTGELFF. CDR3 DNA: TGTGCCAGCAGGGTCTACACCGGGGAGCTGTTTTTT.

The CDR3 nucleotides are TGTGCCAGCACCCTCGGGGCCACTGAAGCTTTCTTT. Its protein product is CASTLGATEAFF. This rearrangement joins TRBV6-6 to TRBJ1-1, with D possibly matching TRBD1 (5 bases). From germline, CDR1 is MNHNY and CDR2 SVGAGI (reference sequence). The CDR3 is 12 amino acids. V gave up 7 bases and J gave up 4 bases, with 10 bases separating them.

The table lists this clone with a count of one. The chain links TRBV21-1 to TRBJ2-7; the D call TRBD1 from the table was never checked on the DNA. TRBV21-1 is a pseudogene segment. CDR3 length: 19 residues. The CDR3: CASSATTGTVLASVCEQYF. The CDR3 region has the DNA TGTGCCAGCAGCGCAACCACCGGGACAGTCCTAGCGTCCGTGTGCGAGCAGTACTTC.

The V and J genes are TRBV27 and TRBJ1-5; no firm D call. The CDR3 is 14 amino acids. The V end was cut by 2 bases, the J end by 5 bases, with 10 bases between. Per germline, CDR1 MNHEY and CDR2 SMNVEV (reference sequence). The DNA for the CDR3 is TGTGCCAGCAGTTTAGGATATTCTTATCAGCCCCAGCATTTT. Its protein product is CASSLGYSYQPQHF.

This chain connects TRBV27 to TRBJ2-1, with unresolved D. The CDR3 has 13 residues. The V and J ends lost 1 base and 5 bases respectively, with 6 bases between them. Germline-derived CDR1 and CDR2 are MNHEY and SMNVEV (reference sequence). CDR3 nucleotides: TGTGCCAGCAGTTTATGGGCCAACAATGAGCAGTTCTTC. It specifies CASSLWANNEQFF.

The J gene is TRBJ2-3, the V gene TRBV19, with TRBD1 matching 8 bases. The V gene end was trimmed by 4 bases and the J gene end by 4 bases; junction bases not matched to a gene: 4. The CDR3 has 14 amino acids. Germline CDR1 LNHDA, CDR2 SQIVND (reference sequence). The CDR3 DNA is TGTGCCAGTAGTACCGCGGACAGGGCAGATACGCAGTATTTT. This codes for CASSTADRADTQYF.